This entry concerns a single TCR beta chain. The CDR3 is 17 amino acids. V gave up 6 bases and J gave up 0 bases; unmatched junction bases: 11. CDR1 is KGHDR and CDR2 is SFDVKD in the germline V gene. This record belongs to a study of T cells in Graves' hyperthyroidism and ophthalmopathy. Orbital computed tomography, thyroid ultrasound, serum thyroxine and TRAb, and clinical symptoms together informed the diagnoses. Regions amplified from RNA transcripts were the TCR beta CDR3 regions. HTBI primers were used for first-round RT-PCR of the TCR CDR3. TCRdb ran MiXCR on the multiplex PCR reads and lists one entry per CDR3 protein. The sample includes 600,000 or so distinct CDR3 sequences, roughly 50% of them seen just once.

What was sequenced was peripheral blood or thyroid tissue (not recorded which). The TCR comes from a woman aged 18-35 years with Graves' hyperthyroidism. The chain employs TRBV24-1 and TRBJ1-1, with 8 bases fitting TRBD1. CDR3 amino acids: CATSTAGTGTMNTEAFF. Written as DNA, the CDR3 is TGTGCCACCAGTACTGCGGGGACAGGTACCATGAACACTGAAGCTTTCTTT.